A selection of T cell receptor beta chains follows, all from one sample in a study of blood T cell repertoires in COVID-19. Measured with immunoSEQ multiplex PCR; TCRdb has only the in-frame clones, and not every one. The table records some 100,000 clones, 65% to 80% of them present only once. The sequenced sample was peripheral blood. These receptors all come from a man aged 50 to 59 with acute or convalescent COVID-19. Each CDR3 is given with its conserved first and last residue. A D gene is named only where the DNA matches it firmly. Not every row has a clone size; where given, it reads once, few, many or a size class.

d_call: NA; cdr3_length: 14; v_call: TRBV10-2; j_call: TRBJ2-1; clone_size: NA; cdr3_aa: CASKGGQDYNEQFF; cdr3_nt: TGCGCCAGCAAAGGAGGGCAGGACTACAATGAGCAGTTCTTC
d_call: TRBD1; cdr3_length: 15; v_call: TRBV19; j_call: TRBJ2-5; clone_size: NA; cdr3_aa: CASSTGQGVQETQYF; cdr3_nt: TGTGCCAGTAGTACCGGACAGGGAGTCCAAGAGACCCAGTACTTC
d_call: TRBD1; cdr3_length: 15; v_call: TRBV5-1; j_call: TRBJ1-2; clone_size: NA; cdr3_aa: CASSFSGGARNGYTF; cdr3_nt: TGCGCCAGCAGCTTTTCAGGGGGCGCAAGGAATGGCTACACCTTC
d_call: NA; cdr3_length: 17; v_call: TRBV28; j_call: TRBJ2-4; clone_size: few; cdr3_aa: CASSLLTGGKAKNIQYF; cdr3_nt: TGTGCCAGCAGTTTATTGACAGGAGGTAAAGCCAAAAACATTCAGTACTTC
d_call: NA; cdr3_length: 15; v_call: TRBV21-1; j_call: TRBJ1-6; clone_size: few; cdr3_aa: CASSPAVDVNSPLHF; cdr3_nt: TGTGCCAGCAGCCCGGCGGTTGACGTAAATTCACCCCTCCACTTT
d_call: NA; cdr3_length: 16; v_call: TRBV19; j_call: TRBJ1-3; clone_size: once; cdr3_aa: CASRSRQRNSGNTIYF; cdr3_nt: TGTGCCAGCAGAAGTAGACAGCGCAACTCTGGAAACACCATATATTTT
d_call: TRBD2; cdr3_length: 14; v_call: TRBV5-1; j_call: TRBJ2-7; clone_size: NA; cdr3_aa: CASSLEGGMGEQYF; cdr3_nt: TGCGCCAGCAGCTTGGAGGGAGGGATGGGCGAGCAGTACTTC
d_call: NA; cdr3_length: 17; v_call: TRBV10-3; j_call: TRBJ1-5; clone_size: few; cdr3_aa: CAISESIGRASNQPQHF; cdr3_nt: TGTGCCATCAGTGAGTCGATTGGGCGGGCGAGCAATCAGCCCCAGCATTTT
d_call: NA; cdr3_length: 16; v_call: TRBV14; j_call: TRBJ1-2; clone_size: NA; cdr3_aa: CASSHSGSPADYGYTF; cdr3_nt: TGTGCCAGCAGCCATTCCGGGTCCCCCGCGGACTATGGCTACACCTTC
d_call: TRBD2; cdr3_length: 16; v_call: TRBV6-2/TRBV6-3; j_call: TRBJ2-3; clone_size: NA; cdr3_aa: CASSYAASGSTDTQYF; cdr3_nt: TGTGCCAGCAGTTACGCGGCTAGCGGAAGCACAGATACGCAGTATTTT
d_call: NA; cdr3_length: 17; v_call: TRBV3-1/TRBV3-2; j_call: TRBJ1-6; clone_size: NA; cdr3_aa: CASSSRGGIAYNSPLHF; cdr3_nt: TGTGCCAGCAGCTCCCGGGGTGGTATTGCCTATAATTCACCCCTCCACTTT